This T cell receptor (beta chain) emerged from a study of cytomegalovirus exposure and HLA in healthy donors. Whole-study findings and limits: Relative to equally common others, HLA-associated TCR beta chains showed greater clonal expansion in a later analysis. The investigators catalogued 150 to 200 TCR beta chains as cytomegalovirus-associated. When the data were analyzed later, several of the most significant clusters appeared to be linked to common viral pathogens.

Notes on this clone: The antigen is not known.

V dropped 4 bases and J dropped 0; count of bases not matched to a gene: 10. Germline V gives CDR1 SGHDN, CDR2 FVKESK. The CDR3 is 17 amino acids. PCR amplification relied on 60 Vbeta primers (plus 13 Jbeta primers). Data came from immunoSEQ multiplex PCR; TCRdb stores just in-frame clones and leaves some out. The sample has around 110,000 clones; 60% to 80% are singletons. This clonotype originated in a man younger than 30 in good health and CMV-seronegative. This rearrangement joins TRBV14 to TRBJ2-7; 9 nucleotides match TRBD1. Sequencing used PBMCs. The CDR3 nucleotides read TGTGCCAGCAGCCTCCGTACAGGGGGCCGGAGCTCCTACGAGCAGTACTTC. This translates into CASSLRTGGRSSYEQYF. Using reference TRBV14 and TRBJ2-7 for the parts outside the CDR3, the full variable domain is EAGVTQFPSHSVIEKGQTVTLRCDPISGHDNLYWYRRVMGKEIKFLLHFVKESKQDESGMPNNRFLAERTGGTYSTLKVQPAELEDSGVYFCASSLRTGGRSSYEQYFGPGTRLTVT.